This T cell receptor (beta chain) was identified during a study of Ad26.COV2.S vaccination and SARS-CoV-2 variants. Study background: Into the muscle, Ad26.COV2.S was dosed once or twice, 56 days apart. Notes on the study in general: Reported findings describe substantial breadth in spike-specific CD8+ and CD4+ T cell responses following vaccination.

To note about this clone: As yet, its antigen is unknown.

Sequenced by immunoSEQ multiplex PCR; TCRdb stores in-frame clones only, minus some. The table records around 300,000 clones, approximately 86% of them present only once. Per the germline V gene, CDR1 is LGHNA and CDR2 is YNFKEQ. This CDR3 contains 15 residues. Unmatched junction bases numbered 6, after V lost 0 bases and J lost 8 bases. The treatment: about 20 received Ad26.COV2.S at low or high dose, single or two shots; 5 received placebo; per-sample allocation not given. Sampling was performed 63 days after the first vaccine or placebo injection. An adult donor aged 18-55 years was enrolled in Boston. Its platform was an Ad26 vector, and its expressed antigen was Wuhan-strain SARS-CoV-2 spike.

This sequence joins TRBV4-2 and TRBJ2-1; 8 nucleotides agree with TRBD2. This material consisted of peripheral blood, taken in a trial of Ad26.COV2.S vaccine versus placebo. The sequence was collected from a person between 18 and 65 years old who received the Ad26.COV2.S COVID-19 vaccine or a placebo. CDR3 amino acids: CASSQEPAGADEQFF. CDR3 DNA: TGTGCCAGCAGCCAAGAGCCAGCGGGGGCGGATGAGCAGTTCTTC.